The sequence of this T cell receptor (beta chain) was determined in a study of blood T cell repertoires in COVID-19. Turning to the study itself: In each case, the material was cDNA or gDNA derived from T cells, B-cell-depleted T cells, or PBMCs.

TCRdb's copy holds only in-frame clones and misses some; the assay was immunoSEQ multiplex PCR. The sample includes approximately 140,000 clones, roughly 83% seen only once; the top ten take 15% to 20%. The sample consisted of peripheral blood. The sequence was obtained from a woman older than 75 with acute or convalescent COVID-19.

The CDR3 is CASSQPGHMNTEAFF. For the CDR3, the DNA is TGTGCCAGCAGCCAACCGGGACACATGAACACTGAAGCTTTCTTT. V and J are TRBV14 and TRBJ1-1, with a possible D match to TRBD1 (6 bases). Germline values: CDR1 SGHDN, CDR2 FVKESK. V was cut by 2 bases and J by 0 bases, with 10 bases left in between. The CDR3 contains 15 residues. The full variable domain, rest sourced from reference TRBV14 and TRBJ1-1, is EAGVTQFPSHSVIEKGQTVTLRCDPISGHDNLYWYRRVMGKEIKFLLHFVKESKQDESGMPNNRFLAERTGGTYSTLKVQPAELEDSGVYFCASSQPGHMNTEAFFGQGTRLTVV.